This T cell receptor beta chain is drawn from a study of shared clonotypes between healthy human individuals. Across the study: Serving as donors were two women and three men, whose ages spanned 18 to 49. Per donor, three plates held CD4 naive cells, three held CD4 memory, two held CD8 naive and one held CD8 memory. Study findings and constraints: Rarefaction demonstrated incomplete sorted-subset sequencing despite large depth. A few donors had around 5% of their naive CD4 clonotypes in common.

V lost 6 bases, J lost 7 bases, and 7 bases stayed unmatched. The germline V gene encodes CDR1 MDHEN and CDR2 SYDVKM. CDR3 length: 14 residues. Assay used: immunoSEQ multiplex PCR; TCRdb lists only in-frame clones, some missing. The sample records about 2.2 million clones, about 93% being singletons. This clone was counted once. No antigen is known for it. CD45RO-negative, CCR7-positively selected cells formed the naive CD8 fraction, excluding terminally differentiated effector memory CD45RA+ cells. The specimen sequenced was naive CD8+ T cells from PBMCs. This receptor was obtained from a man younger than 35 in good health. Some clones in this sample may be carry-over from other donors' samples. The rearrangement uses TRBV28 and TRBJ2-1, with 9 bases aligning to TRBD2. For the CDR3, the DNA is TGTGCCAGCAGACCCCTGGCGGGAGGGAATGAGCAGTTCTTC. This sequence encodes CASRPLAGGNEQFF.